The entry below describes one TCR beta chain. Its antigen is unknown. A far bigger clonotype differs at one base, so this is likely a read error. The PCR employed 60 Vbeta primers together with 13 Jbeta primers. TCRdb's table, derived via immunoSEQ multiplex PCR, lists solely in-frame clones and lacks some. The sample has approximately 150,000 clones, about 85% seen once. The CDR3 spans 14 residues. V shed 1 base, J shed 5 bases, and the junction held 6 bases outside the gene matches. Germline CDR1 is SGHRS and CDR2 is YFSETQ. The data originate from a study of cytomegalovirus exposure and HLA in healthy donors. Whole-study findings and limits: Upon later analysis, HLA-associated TCR beta chains proved more clonally expanded than other, equally common chains. Certain sequence variants were highly shared and formed a cluster, and this cluster was likely a sequencing artifact. According to reports, the classifier identified cytomegalovirus status with high specificity and sensitivity.

The receptor's source is a boy aged 2-9 years in good health and CMV-seronegative. The chain carries TRBV5-1 and TRBJ2-7, with TRBD1 matching 7 bases. Sequenced input: PBMCs. The CDR3 DNA reads TGCGCCAGCAGCTTGACCAGGGGGAAGAACGAGCAGTACTTC. This translates into CASSLTRGKNEQYF.